The TCR beta chain described here comes from a study of blood T cell repertoires in COVID-19 (dated by TCRdb to 2018 to 2021). The study in broad terms: Samples covering the acute and convalescent phases of COVID-19 were provided by collaborators in the United States, Italy and Spain. The prospective study material was composed of cDNA or gDNA derived from T cells, B-cell-depleted T cells, or PBMCs. Subjects who had been exposed to COVID-19, were actively infected with it, or had recovered from it provided the deeply sampled blood TCRbeta repertoires that made up the dataset. A freely available public database, intended as a resource for researchers studying the immune response to SARS-CoV-2, is where the repertoires were released. Samples came from the ongoing ImmuneRACE study (first 160 participants) plus 1,254 subjects from 6 global collaborators. Nearly every sample came with metadata listing a de-identified subject ID, COVID-19 status, age in years and sex. Where available, HLA class I and class II types were obtained from metadata supplied by the sample provider rather than from assay-based typing.

TCRbeta CDR3 regions were amplified from genomic DNA by means of the immunoSEQ Assay, a bias-controlled multiplex PCR. In the original analysis: The number of nucleated cells in each sample was estimated by amplification of reference gene primers within the assay. To quantify the absolute abundance of each unique TCRbeta CDR3 rearrangement, sequence reads were collapsed and filtered. For each sample, productive Simpson clonality was calculated by taking the square root of Simpson's diversity index across productive rearrangements. As stored in TCRdb, this immuneACCESS dataset retains in-frame rearrangements with V and J assigned. A fraction of the clones does not appear; measured against another copy, unresolved V genes explain less than half of the discrepancy, and the remainder lacks a known reason. V, J and clone size were drawn from that table, and D and trimming were deduced from the DNA. The table for this sample lists some 180,000 clones; approximately 89% of them were counted only once. The ten largest clones represent approximately 8% of the sample.

About this clone itself: Its antigen remains undetermined. No base quality values were provided; no much bigger clone lies one nucleotide off.

Study-wide findings and limitations: The quantity of clinical and demographic metadata differed by source and by participant and was supplied without curation.

Whole blood was collected in K2EDTA tubes by collaborating institutions according to the institutions' own protocols. Collaborator samples were shipped for TCRbeta analysis as frozen whole blood, isolated PBMCs, or DNA extracted from either sample type. The germline V gene sets CDR1 to SGDLS and CDR2 to YYNGEE. Relative to germline, V is 0 bases shorter and J is 1 base shorter, with 11 bases between their ends. The CDR3 sequence holds 16 residues, the cysteine and phenylalanine included. The DNA shown is the 48-base CDR3, in frame from base 1. Input material: peripheral blood. The receptor's source is a woman between 55 and 75 years old with acute or convalescent COVID-19. Here the chain combines TRBV9 and TRBJ1-3; TRBD1 could be the D gene, as 5 bases match. The DNA reads as follows: TGTGCCAGCAGCGTAGCCACAGGTGGATCTGGAAACACCATATATTTT. This gives the protein CASSVATGGSGNTIYF.